The clone carrying this T cell receptor beta chain was detected a few times. With 0 bases removed from V and 1 base from J, the gap between germline ends came to 7 bases. From germline, CDR1 is LGHDT and CDR2 YNNKEL (reference sequence). The CDR3 runs 14 residues. The data were taken from a study of T cell responses to AZD1222 COVID-19 vaccine. The overall study: Pooling of second doses given at about 4 or about 12 weeks was done.

Clones were read by immunoSEQ multiplex PCR, and TCRdb kept only the in-frame ones, dropping some. The data contain some 110,000 clones, 87% of them seen just once; the ten biggest clones take up roughly 8%. The sequencing here drew on peripheral blood, taken on day 0 of AZD1222 vaccination. The sequence was collected from an adult in good health. The chain couples TRBV3-1 (or the pseudogene TRBV3-2) to TRBJ2-7; unclear D gene. DNA of the CDR3: TGTGCCAGCAGCCAAGACAGACATTCCTACGAGCAGTACTTC. It translates to CASSQDRHSYEQYF.